The TCR beta chain described here comes from a study of blood T cells in healthy people across ages. V shed 0 bases, J shed 7 bases, and the junction held 7 bases outside the gene matches. Germline V gene data show CDR1 as LGHNA and CDR2 as YSLEER. The CDR3 contains 16 residues. Notes on the study in general: Strongly correlated with naive T cell percentage was TCR beta diversity. When set beside aged donors, long-lived donors presented more naive CD4+ cells and higher diversity.

The use of a sample-barcoded 5' primer and a J-beta primer mix characterized a second PCR of roughly 6 to 12 cycles. Each cDNA molecule received a tag from a template-switch adaptor that had 12 random nucleotides. Each sample yielded at least 2.5 million CDR3-containing paired-end reads. MiXCR, applied by TCRdb to the 5' RACE reads, yields one record per CDR3 protein. Of 1.5 million to 1.8 million distinct CDR3 sequences in the sample, approximately 42% were seen once. This clonotype was found a few times. Its specificity is not known. This receptor was taken from a young woman in good health. The chain has TRBV4-3 and TRBJ2-7; TRBD2 aligns across 12 bases. The specimen sequenced was blood. For the CDR3, the DNA is TGCGCCAGCAGCCAAGATCTGACTAGCGGGAGCTTTGAGCAGTACTTC. Encoded protein: CASSQDLTSGSFEQYF.